The 9 T cell receptor beta chains listed next were all sequenced from one sample in a study of T cell changes during pregnancy in multiple sclerosis. Sequencing used immunoSEQ multiplex PCR; TCRdb keeps in-frame clones, though not all of them. This table has just over 40,000 clones, about nine tenths appearing once. The sequenced sample was CD4+ T cells from peripheral blood mononuclear cells, obtained in the first trimester of pregnancy. All receptors derive from a female donor with multiple sclerosis, enrolled in a pregnancy study.

The chain employs TRBV27 and TRBJ2-1; 10 bases fit TRBD2. This CDR3 has 16 residues. With 6 bases clipped from V and 9 bases from J, the junction kept 14 bases outside the gene matches. The germline V gene encodes CDR1 MNHEY and CDR2 SMNVEV (reference sequence). Written as DNA, the CDR3 is TGTGCCAGCAGCCGTGGGGGACTAGCGAGAAGAGTTGAGCAGTTCTTC. Amino acid sequence: CASSRGGLARRVEQFF.

The rearrangement uses TRBV11-2 and TRBJ1-2, with TRBD1 matching 8 bases. Per germline, CDR1 SGHAT and CDR2 FQNNGV. The CDR3 spans 16 residues. V dropped 0 bases and J dropped 7; count of bases not matched to a gene: 10. This chain's CDR3 is CASSLDAGQGLGGYTF. CDR3 in DNA: TGTGCCAGCAGCTTAGATGCCGGACAGGGCCTCGGTGGCTACACCTTC.

This clone appeared a few times. V is TRBV9 and J is TRBJ2-7, with D possibly TRBD1 on 5 matching bases. V lost 0 bases and J 1 base, leaving 14 bases between the germline ends. The CDR3 covers 16 residues. CDR1 is SGDLS, CDR2 YYNGEE, per germline. The CDR3 DNA is TGTGCCAGCAGCGTAGGGGGCTTCTCAACTTCCTACGAGCAGTACTTC. It codes for CASSVGGFSTSYEQYF.

The CDR3 here is CASSLPQGNANYGYTF. The CDR3 DNA sequence: TGTGCCAGCAGTTTACCACAGGGAAACGCTAACTATGGCTACACCTTC. The chain couples TRBV28 to TRBJ1-2, with D perhaps matching TRBD1 (6 bases). The V end was cut by 2 bases, the J end by 0 bases, with 13 bases between. This CDR3 is built from 16 residues. Per the germline V gene, CDR1 is MDHEN and CDR2 is SYDVKM.

The chain combines TRBV5-1 with TRBJ2-3, with D possibly matching TRBD1 (5 bases). CDR3 length equals 15 residues. V lost 1 base to trimming and J lost 1 base, with 10 bases between them. Germline CDR1 SGHRS, CDR2 YFSETQ. The CDR3 protein is CASSLQGDRTDTQYF. CDR3 nucleotide sequence: TGCGCCAGCAGCTTGCAAGGGGATCGCACAGATACGCAGTATTTT.

Only one count was recorded for this clone. The chain combines TRBV4-1 with TRBJ2-7; TRBD2 matches 8 bases. This CDR3 is built from 18 residues. From germline, CDR1 is MGHRA and CDR2 YSYEKL. With 3 bases clipped from V and 3 bases from J, the junction kept 16 bases outside the gene matches. The CDR3 loop is CASSQAGREKREHYEQYF. The CDR3 coding sequence is TGCGCCAGCAGCCAGGCCGGCAGGGAAAAGCGGGAGCACTACGAGCAGTACTTC.

The J gene is TRBJ2-7, the V gene TRBV30; 9 nucleotides align to TRBD2. V was clipped by 0 bases and J by 4 bases; unmatched bases: 10. CDR1 GTSNPN and CDR2 SVGIG come from the germline V gene (reference sequence). The CDR3 is 16 residues long. CDR3 sequence (DNA): TGTGCCTGGAGTGTCCACCGTGGCGGGAGGGCGTACGAGCAGTACTTC. Translated: CAWSVHRGGRAYEQYF.

The DNA for the CDR3 is TGTGCCACCCTAACAGGTATTGAAGCTTTCTTT. This gives the protein CATLTGIEAFF. V usage is TRBV6-5 and J usage is TRBJ1-1, with a tentative D call TRBD1 (5 bases). Trimming cost V 10 bases and J 7 bases, with 13 bases left between them. From germline, CDR1 is MNHEY and CDR2 SVGAGI. The CDR3 extends over 11 amino acids.

The chain recombines TRBV29-1 with TRBJ2-1, with D unresolved. V was pared by 6 bases and J by 6 bases, with 15 bases between. The CDR3 loop spans 13 amino acids. Germline loops: CDR1 SQVTM, CDR2 ANQGSEA. The CDR3, as DNA: TGCAGCGTAAGGAGCGTGGAGTTCAATGAGCAGTTCTTC. It is translated as CSVRSVEFNEQFF.